A selection of T cell receptor beta chains follows, all from one sample in a study of a mutant IDH1 vaccine in newly diagnosed glioma. Sequencing used immunoSEQ multiplex PCR; TCRdb keeps in-frame clones, though not all of them. There are around 54,000 clones in the sample; more than 80% occur only once, and under 20% lies in the top ten. The source material was PBMCs, sampled from a glioma patient treated with radiotherapy, temozolomide or both. The receptors come from a man between 18 and 35 years old with glioma. The conserved cysteine and the conserved F or W are not part of the CDR3 here. The size entry is marked missing in some rows and otherwise reads once, few, many or a size class.

V	J	size	CDR3
TRBV4-1	TRBJ1-3	NA	ASSQGGGPGNTIY
TRBV5-1	TRBJ2-7	once	ASSFGTGAYEQY
TRBV6-1	TRBJ1-2	NA	ASSERGRLYGYT
TRBV5-1	TRBJ1-2	NA	ASRLVGGSGYT
TRBV7-2	TRBJ1-2	few	ASSYNGYYGYT
TRBV29-1	TRBJ1-1	NA	SVVSGGRFTEAF
TRBV5-6	TRBJ1-4	few	ASSRDRGRDEKLF
TRBV5-1	TRBJ1-1	NA	ASSFTGAREAF
TRBV6-1	TRBJ2-2	NA	ASRYSLNTGELF
TRBV6-1	TRBJ1-5	few	ASSELSMSNQPQH
TRBV19	TRBJ2-5	NA	ASSISGTEETQY
TRBV9	TRBJ1-5	NA	ASSVEGTVNQPQH
TRBV7-6	TRBJ1-1	NA	ASSLLDTEAF
TRBV7-2	TRBJ1-5	NA	ASTNYEGIQPQH
TRBV2	TRBJ1-6	NA	ASSGRQGSLSPLH
TRBV6-5	TRBJ1-1	NA	ASSYLGGYTEAF
TRBV19	TRBJ1-2	NA	ASRPRANYGYT
TRBV5-1	TRBJ1-4	NA	ASSLAGGSVNEKLF
TRBV19	TRBJ2-1	NA	ASSIPRGLARDEQF
TRBV15	TRBJ2-6	NA	AIAGGDSGANVLT
TRBV4-2	TRBJ2-7	NA	ASSQGDTNSYEQY
TRBV30	TRBJ1-1	NA	AWSVVRTGTAF
TRBV4-3	TRBJ1-1	NA	ASSQEVGPMNTEAF
TRBV20-1	TRBJ2-3	few	SASLDTQY
TRBV30	TRBJ1-1	NA	AWTRTGWTEAF
TRBV6-4	TRBJ2-2	NA	AITGGAKDTGELF
TRBV7-9	TRBJ1-5	NA	ASSSPKPQH
TRBV5-4	TRBJ1-2	NA	ASSYQGFDGYT
TRBV27	TRBJ1-1	NA	ASSPILLNTEAF
TRBV30	TRBJ1-1	NA	AWTGGYLGAEAF
TRBV20-1	TRBJ2-7	NA	SVTAGPEQY
TRBV4-2	TRBJ2-1	NA	ASSQERGQASLSSYNEQF
TRBV5-1	TRBJ2-3	NA	ASSSGLAGGQADTQY
TRBV19	TRBJ1-2	few	ASSIGPRGNYGYT
TRBV6-4	TRBJ2-1	NA	ASSRLARDNEQF
TRBV5-1	TRBJ1-1	NA	ASSSQILNTEAF
TRBV28	TRBJ2-3	NA	ASRGSEGGRSTDTQY
TRBV4-1	TRBJ1-4	NA	ASSQSGSLLF
TRBV7-9	TRBJ1-1	NA	ASSLVELRPWGLPTEAF
TRBV7-2	TRBJ2-7	NA	ASSLVAYEQY
TRBV5-1	TRBJ1-1	NA	ASSLGAQNTEAF
TRBV28	TRBJ2-7	NA	ASMVPGLATYEQY
TRBV18	TRBJ1-1	NA	ASSPQYTAGGTEAF
TRBV5-4	TRBJ1-1	NA	ASSLGGDELNTEAF
TRBV5-6	TRBJ1-2	NA	ASSLPRTTYGYT
TRBV27	TRBJ2-7	NA	ASRGDLRSSYEQY
TRBV7-2	TRBJ2-7	NA	ASSLTLAGGWEQY
TRBV7-3	TRBJ1-1	few	ASSFSLNTEAF
TRBV15	TRBJ2-1	NA	ATSRDRFAGGRNEQF
TRBV5-1	TRBJ1-5	NA	ASSLDRGRNQPQH
TRBV19	TRBJ1-5	NA	ASSIPGTGSNQPQH
TRBV10-3	TRBJ2-3	NA	AIQAESTDTQY
TRBV9	TRBJ2-6	NA	ASSVAPGSSGANVLT
TRBV2	TRBJ1-1	few	ASSEEWAWNTEAF
TRBV7-9	TRBJ1-2	few	ASSPTGGVNYGYT
TRBV4-2	TRBJ1-2	NA	ASSQDRGLGYT
TRBV4-3	TRBJ1-2	NA	ASSLTGTNYGYT
TRBV10-3	TRBJ1-2	NA	AISDLAVGQGYGYT